The entry below describes one T cell receptor beta chain. The antigen remains undetermined. The sample comes from a study of CD8 T cells in ankylosing spondylitis. Study conclusions and caveats: Disease-linked clones bore a CD8+ phenotype and were relatively rare in peripheral blood. One TCR beta motif, made up of about 8 highly homologous variants, appeared characteristic of ankylosing spondylitis blood.

This CDR3 region has 14 residues. The V end was cut by 0 bases, the J end by 5 bases, with 11 bases between. The germline V gene has CDR1 SGHRS and CDR2 YFSETQ. MiXCR, run by TCRdb on the 5' RACE reads, gives a single entry per CDR3 protein. The table includes 400,000 to 450,000 distinct CDR3 sequences, over 15% detected once. This rearrangement joins TRBV5-1 to TRBJ1-1, with D possibly matching TRBD1 (5 bases). The sample taken for sequencing was blood, either unsorted or a sorted T cell fraction (not recorded which). The receptor was derived from a male donor with ankylosing spondylitis. The CDR3: CASSLEVRATEAFF. The CDR3 DNA follows: TGCGCCAGCAGCTTGGAGGTCAGGGCAACTGAAGCTTTCTTT.